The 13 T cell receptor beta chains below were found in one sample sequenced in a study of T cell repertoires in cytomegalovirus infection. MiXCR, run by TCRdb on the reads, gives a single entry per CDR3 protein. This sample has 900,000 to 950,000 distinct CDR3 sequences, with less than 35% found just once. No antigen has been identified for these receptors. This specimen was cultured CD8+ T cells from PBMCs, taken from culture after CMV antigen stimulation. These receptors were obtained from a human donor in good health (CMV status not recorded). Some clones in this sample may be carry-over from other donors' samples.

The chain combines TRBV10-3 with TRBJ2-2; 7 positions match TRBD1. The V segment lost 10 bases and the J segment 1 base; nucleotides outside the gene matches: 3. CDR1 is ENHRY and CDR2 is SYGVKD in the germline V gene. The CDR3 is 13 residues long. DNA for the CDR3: TGTGCCAACCAGGGGGAGAACACCGGGGAGCTGTTTTTT. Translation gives CANQGENTGELFF.

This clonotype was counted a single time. The CDR3 loop is CASGLWRTNYGYTF. Written as DNA, the CDR3 is TGTGCTAGTGGTTTGTGGCGGACAAACTATGGCTACACCTTC. The chain joins TRBV12-5 to TRBJ1-2; the D gene is possibly TRBD1 (5 bases). The CDR3 is 14 residues long. Germline CDR1 is LGHNT and CDR2 is FRNRAP. Trimming removed 2 bases at V and 2 bases at J, with 9 bases between.

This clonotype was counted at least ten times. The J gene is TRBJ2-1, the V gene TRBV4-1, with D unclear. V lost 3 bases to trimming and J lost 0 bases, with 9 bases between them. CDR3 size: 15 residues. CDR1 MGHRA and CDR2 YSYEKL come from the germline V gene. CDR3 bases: TGCGCCAGCAGCCAGTACGGTAGCTCCTACAATGAGCAGTTCTTC. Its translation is CASSQYGSSYNEQFF.

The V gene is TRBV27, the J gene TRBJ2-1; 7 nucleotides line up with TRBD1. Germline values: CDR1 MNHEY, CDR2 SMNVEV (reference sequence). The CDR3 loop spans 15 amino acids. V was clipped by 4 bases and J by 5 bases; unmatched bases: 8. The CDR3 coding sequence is TGTGCCAGCAGTTCGTACGACAGGGTGGACAATGAGCAGTTCTTC. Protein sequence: CASSSYDRVDNEQFF.

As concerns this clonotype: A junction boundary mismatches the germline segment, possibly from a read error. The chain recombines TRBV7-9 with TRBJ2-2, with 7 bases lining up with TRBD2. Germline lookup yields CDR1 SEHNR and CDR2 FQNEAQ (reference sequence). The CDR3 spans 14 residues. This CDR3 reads CANSPRTSPGELFF. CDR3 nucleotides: TGTGCCAACAGCCCAAGGACTAGTCCCGGGGAGCTGTTTTTT.

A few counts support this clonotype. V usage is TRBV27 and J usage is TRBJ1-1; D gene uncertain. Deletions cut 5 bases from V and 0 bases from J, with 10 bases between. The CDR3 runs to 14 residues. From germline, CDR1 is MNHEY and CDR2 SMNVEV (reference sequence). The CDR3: CASSPYTLNTEAFF. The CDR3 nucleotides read TGTGCCAGCAGTCCCTACACACTGAACACTGAAGCTTTCTTT.

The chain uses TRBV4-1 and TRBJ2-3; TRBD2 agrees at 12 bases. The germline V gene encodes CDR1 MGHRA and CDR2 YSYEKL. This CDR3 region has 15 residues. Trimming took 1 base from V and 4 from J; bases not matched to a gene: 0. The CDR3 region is CASSQGTSGADTQYF. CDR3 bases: TGCGCCAGCAGCCAAGGGACTAGCGGGGCAGATACGCAGTATTTT.

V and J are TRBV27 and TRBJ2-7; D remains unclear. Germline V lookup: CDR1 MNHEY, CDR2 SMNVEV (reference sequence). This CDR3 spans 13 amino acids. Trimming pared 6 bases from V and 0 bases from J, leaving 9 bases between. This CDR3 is CASRLTSSYEQYF. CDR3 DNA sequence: TGTGCCAGCAGGTTGACAAGCTCCTACGAGCAGTACTTC.

The CDR3 spells CASSYSSGESFEQYF. For the CDR3, the DNA is TGTGCCAGCAGTTACTCGAGCGGGGAGTCATTCGAGCAGTACTTC. The genes are TRBV6-5 and TRBJ2-7, with 7 bases lining up with TRBD2. The junction had 8 bases not matched to a gene; V was cut back by 0 bases and J by 6 bases. The CDR3 length is 15 residues. Germline CDR1 and CDR2: MNHEY and SVGAGI.

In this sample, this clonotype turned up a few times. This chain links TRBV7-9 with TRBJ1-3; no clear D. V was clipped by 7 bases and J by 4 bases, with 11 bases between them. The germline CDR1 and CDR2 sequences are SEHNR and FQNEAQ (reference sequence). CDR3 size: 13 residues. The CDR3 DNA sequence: TGTGCCAGCAACGTCCACGCCGGAAACACCATATATTTT. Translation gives CASNVHAGNTIYF.

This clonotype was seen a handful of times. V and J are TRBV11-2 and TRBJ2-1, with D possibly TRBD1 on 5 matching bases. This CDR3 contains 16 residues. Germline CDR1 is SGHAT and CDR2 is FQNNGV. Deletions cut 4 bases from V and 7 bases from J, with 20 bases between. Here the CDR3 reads CASSYSTRTLGNEQFF. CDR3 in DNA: TGTGCCAGCAGCTACTCCACACGGACACTGGGGAATGAGCAGTTCTTC.

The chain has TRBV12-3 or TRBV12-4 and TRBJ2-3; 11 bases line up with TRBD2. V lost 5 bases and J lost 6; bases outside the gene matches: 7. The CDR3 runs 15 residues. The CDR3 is CASSVRASGGDTQYF. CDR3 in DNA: TGTGCCAGCAGTGTCCGGGCTAGCGGGGGGGATACGCAGTATTTT.

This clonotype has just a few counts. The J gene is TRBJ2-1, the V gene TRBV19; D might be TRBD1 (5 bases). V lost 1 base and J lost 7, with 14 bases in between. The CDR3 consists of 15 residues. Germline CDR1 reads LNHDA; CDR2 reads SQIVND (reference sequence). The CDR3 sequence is CASSIVAGLGNEQFF. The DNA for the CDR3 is TGTGCCAGTAGTATAGTGGCAGGGTTGGGGAATGAGCAGTTCTTC. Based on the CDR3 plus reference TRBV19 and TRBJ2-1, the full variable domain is DGGITQSPKYLFRKEGQNVTLSCEQNLNHDAMYWYRQDPGQGLRLIYYSQIVNDFQKGDIAEGYSVSREKKESFPLTVTSAQKNPTAFYLCASSIVAGLGNEQFFGPGTRLTVL.